This TCR beta chain originates from a study of cytomegalovirus exposure and HLA in healthy donors (dated by TCRdb to the late 2010s). Notes on the research overall: In an earlier analysis of fewer than 750 of the donors, around 290 Gb of sequence data and 90 million to 120 million unique TCR beta sequences from 180 million or so T cells were reported. A separate validation cohort of 100 to 150 different subjects was used in addition to the roughly 670-subject first cohort. Donor age, sex, ethnicity and CMV serostatus were compiled alongside the repertoire data. A later genetic analysis took genome-wide SNP genotypes for about 55% of the 666 donors and used that subset as a discovery cohort. A few DR-DQ haplotypes were treated as single units for association and clustering because of strong linkage in the cohort. The T cell repertoires of around 670 subjects were profiled by immunosequencing and related to cytomegalovirus serostatus. To predict cytomegalovirus infection status, the study combined high-throughput TCR immunosequencing, statistical association of individual TCRs with disease status, and machine learning. All discovery cohort repertoires had been generated on a single sequencing platform. The later analysis used no new phenotypic data to find candidate immune exposures, relying instead on TCR beta sequences and their occurrence across donors. An earlier analysis of fewer than 700 of the donors applied high-throughput TCR beta sequencing to assess whether each TCR beta V gene segment acted as functional or pseudogenic. The study aimed to test whether signatures of past pathogen exposure could be identified by cataloging public T cell receptors. The number of donors typed differed by locus, with roughly 629-640 for A, B, C, DRB1 and DQB1, approximately 500 for DQA1, about 610 for DPA1, and some 470 for DPB1. A later analysis re-examined previously published TCR beta repertoires from more than 600 donors and added high-resolution HLA genotyping to investigate patterns of TCR occurrence. An early release covering roughly 600 HLA-typed donors comprised about 300 gigabases of sequencing data and roughly 85 million unique TCR sequences. Among the approximately 430 genotyped donors, around 81% belonged to the genetic ancestry cluster associated with self-reported Caucasian donors. Across approximately 420 genotyped donors of the cohort, an average of roughly 200,000 unique TCR beta nucleotide sequences per donor were sequenced, and roughly 20% of those sequences were non-productive. HLA typing included class I and class II loci at four-digit resolution.

Library prep was done by the immunoSEQ multiplex PCR assay. For the multiplex PCR, a mixture combining 60 forward primers for TCR Vbeta segments and 13 reverse primers for TCR Jbeta segments was used. A multiplex PCR assay on genomic DNA amplified the CDR3 region of rearranged TCR beta genes. On the Illumina HiSeq System, the amplified TCR beta libraries were sequenced as 87-base-pair reads. As for how the authors treated the data: A later analysis tallied around 87 million unique TCR beta chains across the 660 or so repertoires, and roughly 11 million of those chains were shared by two or more donors. To remove PCR and sequencing errors, raw reads were error-corrected and collapsed into unique sequences using a nearest-neighbor algorithm that merged closely related sequences. Alignment of CDR3 sequences to IMGT reference sequences was used to assign V, D and J gene segments. For a sequence to be retained, a match of at least six nucleotides was required to both a V gene segment and a J gene segment. A rearrangement counted as productive if the CDR3 had no stop codons and remained in frame with V and J, and every other rearrangement counted as non-productive. Following IMGT convention, CDR3 was defined as the stretch from the second conserved V-encoded cysteine to the conserved J-encoded phenylalanine. In an earlier analysis of around 600 of the donors, sequences lacking an unambiguous match to a single V gene segment were excluded. An earlier analysis of a few hundred of the donors called V segments functional above 56.7% productive rearrangements and segregating when the between-donor standard deviation exceeded 5%. A statistical classification framework was built for diagnosing cytomegalovirus status from the catalog of TCR beta chain sequences. In a later analysis, V and J genes were assigned by comparing TCR nucleotide sequences against IMGT/GENE-DB human TR gene sequences. A later analysis assigned CDR3 sequences and most-parsimonious VDJ recombination scenarios with the TCRdist pipeline. A later analysis defined each TCR beta chain by its CDR3 amino acid sequence plus V-gene family, and excluded reads lacking a unique V-gene family. To address suspected cross-contamination and a sequencing artifact, a later analysis removed approximately 600 highly shared, low-generation-probability nucleotide sequences. In a later analysis, a clonal expansion index was calculated for each public chain from normalized within-repertoire ranks of inferred template counts. Generation probabilities in a later analysis came from a VDJ recombination model fitted to out-of-frame rearrangements, and those results were checked against IGoR. A later analysis scored TCR-TCR, TCR-HLA and TCR-CMV co-occurrence with hypergeometric tests, applying a repertoire-size bias correction to TCR pairs. To estimate false discovery rates, a later analysis permuted the HLA or CMV assignments 20 times. In a later analysis, co-occurring TCRs were grouped with DBSCAN, and TCRdist sequence similarity was added when clustering was performed within HLA-allele-positive subsets. Co-occurrence clustering excluded repertoires with fewer than 30,000 or more than 120,000 public chains, plus five with anomalous nucleotide sharing. TCRdb stores this immuneACCESS table with in-frame sequences only. Part of the clones is absent; in the studies checked, under half of the shortfall reflects unresolved V genes, and no reason is known for the rest. Clone size and the V and J calls come from that table; the DNA yielded D and trimming. Counted in this sample were 140,000 to 150,000 clones; about 70% of them appeared once. Roughly 2% of the sample is held by the ten biggest clonotypes.

Study-level results and caveats: In this cohort, only TCR beta chains were sequenced, and detectable features were limited by the absence of alpha or paired-chain data. The 87-base-pair reads could not distinguish some IMGT-functional V segments, including TRBV6-2 and TRBV6-3, so those segments were excluded. A later genetic analysis associated a missense DCLRE1C variant with V-gene and J-gene trimming of TCR beta chains, and an independent cohort replicated the association. Linkage disequilibrium might explain the correlated functional status among segregating V segments, but an unknown experimental factor could not be ruled out. The classifier was reported to diagnose cytomegalovirus status with high specificity and sensitivity in both the original cohort and the validation cohort. An earlier analysis of approximately 500 of the donors showed that most TCR beta V segments appeared in productive rearrangements either about 87% or about 30% of the time, which broadly matched IMGT annotations. According to a later analysis, most CMV-associated TCR beta chains appeared to be HLA-restricted, and the HLA associations seemed to be driven largely by CMV exposure. In a later analysis, HLA-associated TCR beta chains were found to be more clonally expanded and to have lower generation probabilities than equally common non-associated chains. The earlier analysis of some 540 of the donors excluded approximately 17 rarely observed V segments, including chromosome 9 orphons, because counts were too low. In a later analysis, several top co-occurrence clusters were reported to appear linked to parvovirus B19, influenza, CMV and Epstein-Barr virus. According to the authors, the approach could potentially be generalized to other disease states and immunological phenotypes. Compared with the roughly 600-donor mean, donors in an Asian-associated ancestry cluster had fewer N-insertions in productive TCRs, according to a later genetic analysis. While some public TCRs were present in many individuals, most TCR sequences turned up only very rarely across donors. The study gave a list of 150 to 200 TCR beta chains associated with cytomegalovirus. Because HLA typing was unavailable for some donors at each locus, only the typed subset was used in association tests. A later analysis associated 15,000 or so TCR beta sequences with specific HLA alleles at a false discovery rate of 0.05. A further reported finding was that TCR beta sequences accurately predicted the HLA-A and HLA-B alleles for most subjects in the first cohort. Sequencing depth was assumed to be roughly uniform across donors in the presence/absence analyses, though that assumption may not hold. A cluster of highly shared sequence variants was judged likely to be a technical artifact of the sequencing pipeline. When HLA alleles, especially DR and DQ, strongly co-occurred, attributing TCR associations to individual alleles was difficult. According to a later analysis, TCR association rates differed among HLA loci, with DRB1 alleles showing the most associated TCRs and HLA-C alleles showing the fewest. Immune exposure information for the cohort was limited to CMV serostatus. A few of the identified cytomegalovirus-associated TCR beta chains were confirmed in vitro to be specific for cytomegalovirus antigens.

The germline V gene (reference sequence) gives CDR1 as MNHNY and CDR2 as SVGAGI. The germline V end is reduced by 7 bases and the J end by 7 bases; junction bases left unmatched: 10. The CDR3 runs 14 amino acids, cysteine and phenylalanine included. Just CDR3 DNA is preserved here, 42 bases in frame from base 1. Comment on this clone: Its specific antigen is unknown. There are no base qualities to consult, and no much larger clone falls within one base.

The cohort consisted of 600 to 750 healthy bone marrow donors. At the time of sampling, every cohort member was nominally healthy, though immune exposures that went unrecorded were likely present. The donor was CMV seropositive and belonged to the group of more than 250 seropositive cohort members. A peripheral blood sample was provided by each donor, and peripheral blood mononuclear cells were used for TCR beta sequencing. Genomic DNA was extracted from the blood cell samples with the Qiagen DNeasy Blood Extraction Kit. The sequenced material came from PBMCs. This TCR came from a woman aged 60-75 years in good health and CMV-seropositive. This chain is built from TRBV6-6 and TRBJ2-1; 7 junctional bases match TRBD2. The nucleotide sequence is given as TGTGCCAGCAAGATGGCGGGAGTTCAAAATGAGCAGTTCTTC. Translated, it gives CASKMAGVQNEQFF.